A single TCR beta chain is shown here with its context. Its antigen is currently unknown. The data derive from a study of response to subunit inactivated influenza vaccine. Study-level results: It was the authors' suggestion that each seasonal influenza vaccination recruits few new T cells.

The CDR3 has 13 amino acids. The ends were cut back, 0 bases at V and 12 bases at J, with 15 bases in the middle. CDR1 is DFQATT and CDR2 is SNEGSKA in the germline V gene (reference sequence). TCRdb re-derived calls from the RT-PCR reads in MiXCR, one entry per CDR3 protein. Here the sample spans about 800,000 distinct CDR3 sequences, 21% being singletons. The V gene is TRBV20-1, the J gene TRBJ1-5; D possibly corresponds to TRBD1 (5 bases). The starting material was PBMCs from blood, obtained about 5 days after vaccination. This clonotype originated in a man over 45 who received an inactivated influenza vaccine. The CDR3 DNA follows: TGCAGTGCTAGAGATTCAGGACACTCAGTCCAGCATTTT. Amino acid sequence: CSARDSGHSVQHF.